This T cell receptor (beta chain) was sequenced in a study of cytomegalovirus exposure and HLA in healthy donors. The wider study: In an earlier analysis, some 110 million unique TCR beta sequences were found from some 200 million T cells.

Healthy individuals who donated bone marrow served as the donors. 60 Vbeta and 13 Jbeta primers were used in PCR. The repertoire was sequenced with immunoSEQ multiplex PCR; TCRdb's copy has only in-frame clones and lacks some. The specimen's table records about 88,000 clones. Germline assignment: CDR1 MNHEY and CDR2 SMNVEV (reference sequence). The CDR3 loop spans 14 amino acids. Trimming removed 5 bases from V and 2 bases from J, with 13 bases in between. Measured by frequency, this clone is medium-sized (0.01 to 0.1%). This sequence originates from a girl aged 5-17 years in good health and CMV-seropositive. Sequenced: PBMCs. The chain has TRBV27 and TRBJ2-7; D might be TRBD1 (5 bases). This chain's CDR3 is CASSVDDRAYEQYF. The CDR3 region has the DNA TGTGCCAGCAGTGTGGACGACAGAGCCTACGAGCAGTACTTC.